This TCR beta chain was recovered during a study of blood T cell repertoires in COVID-19. In Seattle, patients joined the study during active infection and were tracked longitudinally. The CDR3 runs 15 residues. The germline V gene has CDR1 MGHRA and CDR2 YSYEKL. The V segment lost 3 bases and the J segment 3 bases; nucleotides outside the gene matches: 5. Per the study methods: Scientists estimated how many nucleated cells there were by amplifying reference gene primers. Sequenced by immunoSEQ multiplex PCR; TCRdb stores in-frame clones only, minus some. The V and J calls and the clone size are those of that table, but D and trimming were determined from the DNA. The data show approximately 500,000 clones, around 90% seen once.

The receptor was isolated from a woman in her fifties or sixties with COVID-19, enrolled during active disease. Sequenced sample: peripheral blood. This chain links TRBV4-1 with TRBJ1-2; 9 bases align to TRBD1. In DNA form, the CDR3 reads TGCGCCAGCAGCCAGGGACAGGGCCTGGACTATGGCTACACCTTC. It is translated as CASSQGQGLDYGYTF.